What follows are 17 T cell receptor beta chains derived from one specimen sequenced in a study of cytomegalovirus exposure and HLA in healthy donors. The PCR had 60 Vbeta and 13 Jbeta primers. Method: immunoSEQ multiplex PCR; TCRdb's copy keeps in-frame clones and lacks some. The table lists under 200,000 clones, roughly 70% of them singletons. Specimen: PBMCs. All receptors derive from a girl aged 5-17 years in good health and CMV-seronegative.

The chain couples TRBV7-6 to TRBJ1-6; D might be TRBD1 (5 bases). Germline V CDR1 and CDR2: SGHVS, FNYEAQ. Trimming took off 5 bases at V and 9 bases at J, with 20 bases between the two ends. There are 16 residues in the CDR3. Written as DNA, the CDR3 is TGTGCCAGCAGCGGAAAGACAGTTAAGAAGGGTTCACCCCTCCACTTT. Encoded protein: CASSGKTVKKGSPLHF.

CDR3 loop: CASSLGSGPLEQYF. CDR3 bases: TGTGCCAGCAGCTTAGGATCAGGGCCCCTCGAGCAGTACTTC. The chain links TRBV7-8 to TRBJ2-7, with D possibly being TRBD1 (5 bases). The CDR3 extends over 14 amino acids. Germline CDR1 SGHVS, CDR2 FQNEAQ. V was cut by 1 base and J by 6 bases, with 13 bases left in between.

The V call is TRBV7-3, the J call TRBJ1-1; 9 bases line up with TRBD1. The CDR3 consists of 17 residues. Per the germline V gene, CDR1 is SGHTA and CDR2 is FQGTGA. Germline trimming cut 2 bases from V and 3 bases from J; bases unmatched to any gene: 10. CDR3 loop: CASSLGPGTGFYTEAFF. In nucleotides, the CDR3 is TGTGCCAGCAGCTTAGGCCCCGGGACAGGGTTTTACACTGAAGCTTTCTTT.

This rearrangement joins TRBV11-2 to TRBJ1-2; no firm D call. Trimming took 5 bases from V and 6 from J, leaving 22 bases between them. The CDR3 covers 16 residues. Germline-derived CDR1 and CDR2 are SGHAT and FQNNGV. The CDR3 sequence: CASSPNPLGLDHGYTF. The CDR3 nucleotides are TGTGCCAGCAGCCCGAACCCCCTAGGCTTGGATCATGGCTACACCTTC.

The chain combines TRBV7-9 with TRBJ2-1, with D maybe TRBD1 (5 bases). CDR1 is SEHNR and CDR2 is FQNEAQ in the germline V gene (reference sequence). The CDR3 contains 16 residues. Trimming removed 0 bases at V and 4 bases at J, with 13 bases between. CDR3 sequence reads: CASSLAGLVGYNEQFF. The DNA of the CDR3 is TGTGCCAGCAGCTTAGCGGGGCTAGTCGGGTACAATGAGCAGTTCTTC.

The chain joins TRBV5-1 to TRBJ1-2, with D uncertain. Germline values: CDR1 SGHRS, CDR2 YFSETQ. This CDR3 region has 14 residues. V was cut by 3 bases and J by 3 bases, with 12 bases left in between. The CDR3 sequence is CASSSEGRYYGYTF. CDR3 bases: TGCGCCAGCAGCTCCGAGGGCCGTTACTATGGCTACACCTTC.

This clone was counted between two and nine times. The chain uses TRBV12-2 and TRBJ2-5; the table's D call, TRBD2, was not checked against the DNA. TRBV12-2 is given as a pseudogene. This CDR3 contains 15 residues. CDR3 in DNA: TGTGCAAGTCGCGAAGGAAGCTCGCGTCCCGGGGCCCAGTACTTC. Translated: CASREGSSRPGAQYF.

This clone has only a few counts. CDR3 sequence (DNA): TGTGCCAGTAGTGCACACAGGTACAATCAGCCCCAGCATTTT. Amino acid sequence: CASSAHRYNQPQHF. This chain links TRBV19 with TRBJ1-5; D is possibly TRBD1 (5 bases). Trimming stripped 5 bases from V and 3 bases from J, with 11 bases between. Per the germline V gene, CDR1 is LNHDA and CDR2 is SQIVND (reference sequence). There are 14 residues in the CDR3.

For the CDR3, the DNA is TGTGCCAGCAGCTTCGCCGGGACAGGGCTTTACGAGCAGTACTTC. It translates to CASSFAGTGLYEQYF. The chain joins TRBV5-4 to TRBJ2-7; TRBD1 matches at 9 bases. The J segment lost 4 bases and the V segment lost 2 bases, leaving 7 bases of the junction unmatched. The V gene's germline CDR1 is SGHNT and CDR2 YYREEE (reference sequence). This CDR3 is 15 amino acids long.

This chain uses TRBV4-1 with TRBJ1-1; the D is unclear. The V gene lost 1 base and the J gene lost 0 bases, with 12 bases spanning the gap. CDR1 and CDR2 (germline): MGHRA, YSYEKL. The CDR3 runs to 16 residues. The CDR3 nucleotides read TGCGCCAGCAGCCAAGTACCCGGGGTCATGAACACTGAAGCTTTCTTT. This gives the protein CASSQVPGVMNTEAFF.

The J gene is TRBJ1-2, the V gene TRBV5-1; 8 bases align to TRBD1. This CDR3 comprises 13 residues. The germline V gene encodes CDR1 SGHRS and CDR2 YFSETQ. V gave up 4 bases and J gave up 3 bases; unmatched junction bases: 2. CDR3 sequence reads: CASSDRGYYGYTF. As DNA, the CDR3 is TGCGCCAGCAGCGACAGGGGATACTATGGCTACACCTTC. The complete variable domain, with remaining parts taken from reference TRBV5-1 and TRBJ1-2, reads KAGVTQTPRYLIKTRGQQVTLSCSPISGHRSVSWYQQTPGQGLQFLFEYFSETQRNKGNFPGRFSGRQFSNSRSEMNVSTLELGDSALYLCASSDRGYYGYTFGSGTRLTVV.

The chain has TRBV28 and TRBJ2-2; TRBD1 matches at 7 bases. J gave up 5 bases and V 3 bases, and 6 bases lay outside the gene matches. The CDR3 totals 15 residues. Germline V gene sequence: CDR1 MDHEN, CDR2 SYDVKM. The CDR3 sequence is CASSFLQGSTGELFF. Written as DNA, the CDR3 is TGTGCCAGCAGTTTCCTACAGGGGAGTACCGGGGAGCTGTTTTTT.

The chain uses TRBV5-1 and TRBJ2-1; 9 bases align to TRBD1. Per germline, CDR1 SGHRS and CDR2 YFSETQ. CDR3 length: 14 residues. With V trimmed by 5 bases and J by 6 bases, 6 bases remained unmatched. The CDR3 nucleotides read TGCGCCAGCAGACCTTCGGACAGGGGCAATGAGCAGTTCTTC. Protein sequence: CASRPSDRGNEQFF. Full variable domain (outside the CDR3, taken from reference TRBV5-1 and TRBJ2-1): KAGVTQTPRYLIKTRGQQVTLSCSPISGHRSVSWYQQTPGQGLQFLFEYFSETQRNKGNFPGRFSGRQFSNSRSEMNVSTLELGDSALYLCASRPSDRGNEQFFGPGTRLTVL.

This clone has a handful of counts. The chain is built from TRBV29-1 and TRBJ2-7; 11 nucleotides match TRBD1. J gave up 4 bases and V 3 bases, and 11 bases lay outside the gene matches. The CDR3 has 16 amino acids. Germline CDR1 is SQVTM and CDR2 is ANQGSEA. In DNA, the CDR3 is TGCAGCGTTGAGCAGTATGACCGGGACAGGGGGTACGAGCAGTACTTC. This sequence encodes CSVEQYDRDRGYEQYF.

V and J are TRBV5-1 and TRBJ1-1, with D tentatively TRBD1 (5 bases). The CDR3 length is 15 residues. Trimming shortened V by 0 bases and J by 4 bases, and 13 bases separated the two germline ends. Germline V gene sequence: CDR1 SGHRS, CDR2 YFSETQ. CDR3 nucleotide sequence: TGCGCCAGCAGCTTGGCCGTCGGGGGTAGCACTGAAGCTTTCTTT. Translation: CASSLAVGGSTEAFF.

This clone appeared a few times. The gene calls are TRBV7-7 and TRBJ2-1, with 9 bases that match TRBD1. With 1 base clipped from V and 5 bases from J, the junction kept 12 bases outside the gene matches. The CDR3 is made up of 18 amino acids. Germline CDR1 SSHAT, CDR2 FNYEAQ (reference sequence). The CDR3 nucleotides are TGTGCCAGCAGCTTAGAGTTCCCGGGACAGGGTGTGCACAATGAGCAGTTCTTC. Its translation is CASSLEFPGQGVHNEQFF.

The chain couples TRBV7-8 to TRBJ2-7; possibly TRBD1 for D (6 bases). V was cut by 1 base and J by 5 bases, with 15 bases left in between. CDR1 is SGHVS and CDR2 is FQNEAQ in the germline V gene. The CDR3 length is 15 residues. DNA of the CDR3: TGTGCCAGCAGCTTAGGACGGACAGTCGGCCACGAGCAGTACTTC. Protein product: CASSLGRTVGHEQYF.